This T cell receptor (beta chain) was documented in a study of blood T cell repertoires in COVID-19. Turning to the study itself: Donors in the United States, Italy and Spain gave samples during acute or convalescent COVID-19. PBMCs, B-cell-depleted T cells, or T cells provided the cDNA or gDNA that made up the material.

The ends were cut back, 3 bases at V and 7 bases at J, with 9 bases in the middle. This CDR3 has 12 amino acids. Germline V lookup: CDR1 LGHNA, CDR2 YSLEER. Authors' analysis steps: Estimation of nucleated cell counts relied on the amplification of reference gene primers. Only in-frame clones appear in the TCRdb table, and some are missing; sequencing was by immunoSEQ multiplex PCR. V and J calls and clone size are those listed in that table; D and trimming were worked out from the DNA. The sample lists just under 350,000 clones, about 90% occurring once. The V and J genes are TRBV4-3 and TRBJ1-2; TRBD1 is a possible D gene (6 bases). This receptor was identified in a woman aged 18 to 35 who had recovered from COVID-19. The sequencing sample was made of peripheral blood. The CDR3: CASSQGAGGYTF. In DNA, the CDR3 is TGCGCCAGCAGCCAGGGGGCTGGTGGCTACACCTTC.